One T cell receptor beta chain is described in this entry. This study enrolled people aged 18 to 89 from about two dozen US geographic areas. Researchers sorted participants into cohorts using their self-reported clinical history. The data stem from a study of blood T cell repertoires in COVID-19. Study summary: T cells, B-cell-depleted T cells, or PBMCs supplied cDNA or gDNA.

Profiling relied on immunoSEQ multiplex PCR, and the TCRdb table lists in-frame clones only, not all of them. Of hundreds of thousands of clones listed, approximately 90% are singletons. The V gene lost 4 bases and the J gene lost 5 bases, with 18 bases spanning the gap. Germline V lookup: CDR1 LGHDT, CDR2 YNNKEL (reference sequence). This CDR3 region has 15 residues. Sequencing input: PBMCs or T cells enriched from blood (not recorded which). This sequence was found in a young man who had recovered from COVID-19. The chain combines TRBV3-1 (or the pseudogene TRBV3-2) with TRBJ2-7, with D possibly being TRBD2 (6 bases). The CDR3 coding sequence is TGTGCCAGCAGCCTCCATTGGGGGGAGCAGGACGAGCAGTACTTC. Its protein is CASSLHWGEQDEQYF.